The 4 T cell receptor beta chains reported below all come from one sample, sequenced in a study of shared clonotypes between healthy human individuals. Sequenced by immunoSEQ multiplex PCR; TCRdb stores in-frame clones only, minus some. The sample lists fewer than 600,000 clones, around 79% occurring once. The specimen sequenced was PBMCs. The receptors were sampled from a woman aged 40 to 50 in good health. Some clones in this sample may be carry-over from other donors' samples.

About this clone itself: Just one base apart from a much larger clone, this may be a read error. This sample includes further DNA sequences coding for the same CDR3. The chain employs TRBV7-2 and TRBJ2-2; D may be TRBD2 (7 bases). V was shortened by 5 bases and J by 5 bases, with 15 bases between the two germline ends. Germline CDR1 SGHTA, CDR2 FQGNSA. The CDR3 runs 15 residues. The CDR3 DNA is TGTGCCAGCAGCCTAAGGCGGGGGCAAACCGGGGAGCTGTTTTTT. It is translated as CASSLRRGQTGELFF.

Comment on this clone: The same CDR3 also results from other DNA sequences found in this sample. This chain uses TRBV28 with TRBJ2-5; D is uncertain. Germline V gives CDR1 MDHEN, CDR2 SYDVKM. The CDR3 contains 11 residues. V was shortened by 5 bases and J by 2 bases, with 3 bases between the two germline ends. CDR3 loop: CASSTQETQYF. Written as DNA, the CDR3 is TGTGCCAGCAGTACACAAGAGACCCAGTACTTC.

Note on this clone: The sample has other DNA sequences that encode this CDR3 too. The V and J genes are TRBV6-5 and TRBJ2-5; a weak D match, TRBD2 (5 bases). CDR1 is MNHEY and CDR2 is SVGAGI in the germline V gene. V shed 2 bases and J shed 2 bases, with 9 bases lying between them. CDR3 length equals 14 residues. The CDR3 nucleotides read TGTGCCAGCAGTTACAGCCGGGGACAAGAGACCCAGTACTTC. Translating it yields CASSYSRGQETQYF.

The chain combines TRBV11-2 with TRBJ2-7; the D call may be TRBD1 or TRBD2 (5 bases each). The CDR3 sequence is 13 residues long. Trimming removed 5 bases at V and 3 bases at J, with 11 bases between. Germline CDR1 and CDR2: SGHAT and FQNNGV. CDR3 region: CASSTRDLYEQYF. The CDR3 DNA is TGTGCCAGCAGCACTAGGGACCTCTACGAGCAGTACTTC.